This TCR beta chain came from a study of a mutant IDH1 vaccine in newly diagnosed glioma. Study as a whole: The initiation of vaccination occurred 4-6 weeks after radiotherapy alone, or with temozolomide cycles. Weeks 35 and 47 hosted visits V12 and V13, respectively.

Details on this clone: The antigen is undetermined.

Data came from immunoSEQ multiplex PCR; TCRdb stores just in-frame clones and leaves some out. Of fewer than 85,000 clones in the sample, over 75% are singletons; the top ten hold around 5%. Time point defined: week 47, end of study. A 20-mer mutant IDH1 peptide at 300 ug was injected subcutaneously with topical imiquimod. There were eight vaccinations for patients, given in weeks 1, 3, 5, 7, 11, 15, 19 and 23. The sequenced sample was PBMCs, obtained from a glioma patient whose treatment included an IDH1 peptide vaccine. This sequence originates from a man aged 40-49 years with glioma.

The CDR3 region has the DNA TGTGCCAGCAGTGAAGCGCCCGGAGATACGCAGTATTTT. This codes for CASSEAPGDTQYF. The J gene is TRBJ2-3, the V gene TRBV6-1; D gene uncertain. The CDR3 spans 13 residues. V lost 0 bases to trimming and J lost 5 bases, with 6 bases between them. Germline loops: CDR1 MNHNS, CDR2 SASEGT.